The present T cell receptor (beta chain) was sequenced within a study of response to subunit inactivated influenza vaccine. TCRdb recomputed calls from the RT-PCR reads with MiXCR, one row per CDR3 protein. The sample lists 500,000 to 600,000 distinct CDR3 sequences; 10% to 15% were seen once. This clonotype was found many times. Its antigen remains unidentified. Regarding the study as a whole: Every seasonal influenza vaccination brings in few new T cells, the authors suggested.

The sample was PBMCs from blood, taken 40 to 50 days after vaccination. The TCR was taken from a middle-aged man who received an inactivated influenza vaccine.

The CDR3 bases are TGTGCCAGCAGCTTAAGTTTCGGGGGGGCTAGTCTCAATGAGCAGTTCTTC. Protein product: CASSLSFGGASLNEQFF. The chain links TRBV7-2 to TRBJ2-1; 8 bases are a match to TRBD2. The length of the CDR3 is 17 residues. With 2 bases clipped from V and 6 bases from J, the junction kept 12 bases outside the gene matches. Germline CDR1 reads SGHTA; CDR2 reads FQGNSA.